The T cell receptor beta chain described here comes from a study of CD8+ T cells in alopecia areata. General study findings and limits: Normal skin's resident alphabeta T cells are sequenced alongside lesional scalp T cells. Lesional scalp exceeded normal scalp in clonality, especially in alopecia totalis/universalis.

The authors extracted RNA and reverse transcribed it into cDNA as the sequencing template. Here immunoSEQ multiplex PCR was the method, and the copy in TCRdb shows in-frame clones only, minus some. The sample lists roughly 200,000 clones; roughly two fifths were seen once. This clone was seen more than once but under ten times. As yet, its antigen is unknown. J was trimmed by 6 bases and V by 4 bases; bases with no gene match: 5. CDR3 length equals 14 residues. Germline-derived CDR1 and CDR2 are ENHRY and SYGVKD. Documented treatment: oral pan-JAK inhibitor, 5-10 mg twice daily. This rearrangement joins TRBV10-3 to TRBJ2-1; 8 nucleotides line up with TRBD2. The source was CD4+ T cells sorted from blood, collected at approximately week 30, from a patient treated with tofacitinib. This sequence was found in a human donor with alopecia areata. The CDR3 DNA follows: TGTGCCATCAGTGGTCTAGCGGGTGTCAATGAGCAGTTCTTC. It translates to CAISGLAGVNEQFF.